This TCR beta chain is drawn from a study of type 1 and type 2 diabetes patients. PCR was run on genomic DNA. A primer set of 30 forward and 13 reverse primers amplified the CDR3. TCRdb re-derived calls from the multiplex PCR reads in MiXCR, one entry per CDR3 protein. The table shows a few hundred thousand distinct CDR3 sequences, with roughly 50% occurring only once. Study-wide results and caveats: Between type 2 diabetes and control samples, V and J usage averaged roughly 0.97 correlation. Some expanded clones seen only in T1D might occur in additional T2D or control samples.

Note on this clonotype: Its specificity is unknown.

Anyone with other autoimmune disease or infection in the prior four weeks was excluded. Ten milliliters of peripheral blood were drawn from each donor. The receptor comes from a man younger than 35 with type 2 diabetes. The sample was peripheral blood mononuclear cells (PBMCs).

DNA for the CDR3: TGCAGTGCTAGAGTCAGGGAGGGTCAGCCCCAGCATTTT. Its translation: CSARVREGQPQHF. The chain couples TRBV20-1 to TRBJ1-5, with a weak D call TRBD1 (5 bases). The CDR3 length is 13 residues. Germline CDR1 DFQATT, CDR2 SNEGSKA (reference sequence). Trimming shortened V by 1 base and J by 6 bases, and 10 bases separated the two germline ends.